This T cell receptor (beta chain) was sequenced for a study of OX40 agonist ivuxolimab in advanced cancers. Study-level points and caveats: Some patients without response likewise showed low normalized clonal expansion. Clonal expansion among partial responders at 0.1-3.0 mg/kg ranked near the lowest. The study observed clonal expansion of CD4+ and CD8+ blood T cells by week 6 at 0.1 to 3.0 mg/kg.

As regards this clone: Its specificity is not known.

The CDR3 is 15 amino acids. J lost 6 bases, V lost 5 bases, and 11 bases had no gene match. Looked up from germline, CDR1 is MRHNA and CDR2 is SNTAGT. TCRdb's copy holds only in-frame clones and misses some; the assay was immunoSEQ multiplex PCR. The data hold approximately 59,000 clones, with roughly four fifths observed a single time. The V and J genes are TRBV6-4 and TRBJ2-7; 9 bases fit TRBD2. The clonotype comes from an adult with an advanced solid tumor such as melanoma, head and neck, liver or kidney cancer. Sequences were derived from CD4+ or CD8+ T cells sorted from blood, sampled in a trial of the OX40 agonist ivuxolimab. CDR3 DNA: TGTGCCAGCAGTCTCACCCCGGGACTAGCTGCCGAGCAGTACTTC. As protein: CASSLTPGLAAEQYF.